These 26 T cell receptor beta chains originate from one sample sequenced in a study of cytomegalovirus exposure and HLA in healthy donors. The PCR used 60 Vbeta and 13 Jbeta primers. Here immunoSEQ multiplex PCR was the method, and the copy in TCRdb shows in-frame clones only, minus some. The sample lists roughly 180,000 clones, over 70% occurring once. Source material: PBMCs. These receptor sequences come from a woman aged 55-75 years in good health and CMV-seropositive.

The rearrangement joins TRBV4-3 to TRBJ2-7, with 9 nucleotides matching TRBD1. With 4 bases clipped from V and 7 bases from J, the junction kept 2 bases outside the gene matches. Germline CDR1 reads LGHNA; CDR2 reads YSLEER. There are 12 residues in the CDR3. CDR3: CASSRQGEEQYF. The DNA for the CDR3 is TGCGCCAGCAGCCGACAGGGGGAAGAGCAGTACTTC.

The V and J genes are TRBV11-2 and TRBJ2-5; 10 bases line up with TRBD2. The closer fit of TRBJ2-7 to the DNA end suggests the J call may be wrong. CDR1 SGHAT and CDR2 FQNNGV come from the germline V gene. The CDR3 runs to 15 residues. For the CDR3, the DNA is TGTGCCAGCAGCTATTCAGCGGGAGGGCCCGACGAGCAGTACTTC. This sequence encodes CASSYSAGGPDEQYF.

The CDR3 here is CASSAGLAGVYNEQFF. CDR3 bases: TGTGCCAGCAGCGCGGGACTAGCGGGAGTCTACAATGAGCAGTTCTTC. The V and J genes are TRBV5-6 and TRBJ2-1, with TRBD2 matching 14 bases. The ends lost 4 bases at V and 3 bases at J; junction bases unmatched: 3. In germline, CDR1 is SGHDT, CDR2 YYEEEE. There are 16 residues in the CDR3. The full variable domain, rest sourced from reference TRBV5-6 and TRBJ2-1, is DAGVTQSPTHLIKTRGQQVTLRCSPKSGHDTVSWYQQALGQGPQFIFQYYEEEERQRGNFPDRFSGHQFPNYSSELNVNALLLGDSALYLCASSAGLAGVYNEQFFGPGTRLTVL.

This sequence joins TRBV2 and TRBJ2-3; tentative D call: TRBD2 (6 bases). Germline lookup yields CDR1 SNHLY and CDR2 FYNNEI. Trimming stripped 6 bases from V and 2 bases from J, with 15 bases between. The CDR3 totals 15 residues. In DNA, the CDR3 is TGTGCCAGCAGCCCCGGAGGGCCAGACACAGATACGCAGTATTTT. Translation: CASSPGGPDTDTQYF.

The chain has TRBV7-6 and TRBJ2-3; 12 positions match TRBD2. The CDR3 is 17 amino acids. Trimming at V came to 1 base and at J to 6 bases, leaving 8 bases not matched to a gene. In germline, CDR1 is SGHVS, CDR2 FNYEAQ. The CDR3 DNA follows: TGTGCCAGCAGCTTAGTGGGGACTAGCGGGTATCGCGATACGCAGTATTTT. Translating gives CASSLVGTSGYRDTQYF. Together with reference TRBV7-6 and TRBJ2-3, the CDR3 gives the full variable domain: GAGVSQSPRYKVTKRGQDVALRCDPISGHVSLYWYRQALGQGPEFLTYFNYEAQQDKSGLPNDRFSAERPEGSISTLTIQRTEQRDSAMYRCASSLVGTSGYRDTQYFGPGTRLTVL.

The J gene is TRBJ2-2, the V gene TRBV7-3; D not resolved. V was shortened by 5 bases and J by 5 bases, with 9 bases between the two germline ends. Germline assignment: CDR1 SGHTA and CDR2 FQGTGA. The CDR3 runs 13 residues. CDR3 nucleotides: TGTGCCAGCAGCCCGTCGTATACCGGGGAGCTGTTTTTT. Encoded protein: CASSPSYTGELFF.

The chain combines TRBV11-2 with TRBJ1-1; D call uncertain. The CDR3 is 12 amino acids. Germline lookup yields CDR1 SGHAT and CDR2 FQNNGV. Trimming stripped 2 bases from V and 3 bases from J, with 4 bases between. CDR3 DNA sequence: TGTGCCAGCAGCTTACGTCACACTGAAGCTTTCTTT. It yields the protein CASSLRHTEAFF.

The V gene is TRBV5-6, the J gene TRBJ1-3; D is ambiguous. V was clipped by 1 base and J by 9 bases, with 11 bases between them. Germline V gene sequence: CDR1 SGHDT, CDR2 YYEEEE. This CDR3 is 13 amino acids long. The CDR3 is CASSLYEGSTIYF. The CDR3 DNA is TGTGCCAGCAGCTTGTATGAAGGGAGCACCATATATTTT.

This clone was counted only a few times. This chain uses TRBV5-6 with TRBJ2-7; 7 bases map to TRBD1. V lost 0 bases and J lost 6; bases outside the gene matches: 3. The CDR3 is 13 residues long. Germline lookup yields CDR1 SGHDT and CDR2 YYEEEE. The CDR3 sequence is CASSLDRGSEQYF. In nucleotides, the CDR3 is TGTGCCAGCAGCTTGGACAGGGGAAGCGAGCAGTACTTC. Filled out from reference TRBV5-6 and TRBJ2-7, the complete variable domain reads DAGVTQSPTHLIKTRGQQVTLRCSPKSGHDTVSWYQQALGQGPQFIFQYYEEEERQRGNFPDRFSGHQFPNYSSELNVNALLLGDSALYLCASSLDRGSEQYFGPGTRLTVT.

V usage is TRBV27 and J usage is TRBJ2-1; 14 positions match TRBD2. The CDR3 length is 16 residues. Trimming took 1 base from V and 10 from J; bases not matched to a gene: 6. Germline values: CDR1 MNHEY, CDR2 SMNVEV (reference sequence). CDR3 sequence: CASSLWGLAGDHEQFF. The CDR3 DNA reads TGTGCCAGCAGTTTATGGGGACTAGCGGGAGACCACGAGCAGTTCTTC.

The genes are TRBV18 and TRBJ1-1; maybe TRBD1 (6 bases). There are 15 residues in the CDR3. Germline V gene lookup returns CDR1 KGHSH and CDR2 LQKENI. Trimming left V 3 bases short and J 0 bases short, with 11 bases between. CDR3 residues: CASSPPAGVNTEAFF. CDR3 nucleotides: TGTGCCAGCTCACCCCCCGCAGGGGTGAACACTGAAGCTTTCTTT. Variable domain in full (rest from reference TRBV18 and TRBJ1-1): NAGVMQNPRHLVRRRGQEARLRCSPMKGHSHVYWYRQLPEEGLKFMVYLQKENIIDESGMPKERFSAEFPKEGPSILRIQQVVRGDSAAYFCASSPPAGVNTEAFFGQGTRLTVV.

This clone was observed a single time. The chain is built from TRBV5-4 and TRBJ2-1; TRBD2 agrees at 11 bases. The CDR3 extends over 15 amino acids. CDR1 is SGHNT, CDR2 YYREEE, per germline (reference sequence). V lost 3 bases to trimming and J lost 3 bases; unmatched junction nucleotides: 2. The CDR3 is CASSWGLADYNEQFF. CDR3 nucleotide sequence: TGTGCCAGCAGCTGGGGACTAGCGGACTACAATGAGCAGTTCTTC.

This chain uses TRBV10-3 with TRBJ2-3; D is unclear. V was trimmed by 4 bases and J by 4 bases, leaving 15 bases between them. This CDR3 region has 15 residues. CDR1 and CDR2 (germline): ENHRY, SYGVKD. CDR3 bases: TGTGCCATCAGTGGAAACAGCCCCTCCGCAGATACGCAGTATTTT. It is translated as CAISGNSPSADTQYF.

This chain uses TRBV2 with TRBJ2-1, with D perhaps matching TRBD2 (5 bases). The CDR3 contains 12 residues. Trimming took 8 bases from V and 10 from J, leaving 15 bases between them. CDR1 and CDR2 (germline): SNHLY, FYNNEI. CDR3 in amino acids: CASQVRGGEQFF. The CDR3 coding sequence is TGTGCCAGCCAAGTAAGAGGAGGAGAGCAGTTCTTC.

V gene TRBV5-1 combines with J gene TRBJ1-1, with D possibly being TRBD1 (6 bases). V gave up 0 bases and J gave up 10 bases, with 13 bases separating them. Looked up from germline, CDR1 is SGHRS and CDR2 is YFSETQ. This CDR3 has 13 residues. The CDR3 coding sequence is TGCGCCAGCAGCTTGGATCGATTGGGGGCAGCTTTCTTT. Translating gives CASSLDRLGAAFF.

V and J are TRBV18 and TRBJ2-7; the D gene is possibly TRBD1 (6 bases). Germline CDR1 and CDR2: KGHSH and LQKENI. This CDR3 has 13 amino acids. Trimming took off 3 bases at V and 7 bases at J, with 13 bases between the two ends. The CDR3 sequence is CASSPGTPKEQYF. The CDR3 DNA reads TGTGCCAGCTCACCCGGGACACCCAAGGAGCAGTACTTC.

The chain links TRBV18 to TRBJ2-7; 9 bases match TRBD1. Germline V CDR1 and CDR2: KGHSH, LQKENI. CDR3 length: 16 residues. Trimming took 0 bases from V and 7 from J; bases not matched to a gene: 10. CDR3 DNA: TGTGCCAGCTCACCACCAGGGACAGGGACTTTCGTAGAGCAGTACTTC. Its translation: CASSPPGTGTFVEQYF.

This clone was counted a single time. As DNA, the CDR3 is TGTGCCAGCAGCGTAGTGGGGGGAGCTAATGAAAAACTGTTTTTT. Its protein product is CASSVVGGANEKLFF. This chain connects TRBV9 to TRBJ1-4; D possibly corresponds to TRBD1 (5 bases). Trimming cost V 0 bases and J 3 bases, with 9 bases left between them. Germline lookup yields CDR1 SGDLS and CDR2 YYNGEE. The CDR3 runs to 15 residues.

The rearrangement links TRBV9 to TRBJ1-6, with D perhaps TRBD1 (6 bases). With 0 bases removed from V and 8 bases from J, the gap between germline ends came to 9 bases. CDR1 and CDR2 (germline): SGDLS, YYNGEE. The CDR3 loop spans 14 amino acids. The CDR3 sequence: CASSVDHRDSPLHF. CDR3 bases: TGTGCCAGCAGCGTAGACCACAGGGATTCACCCCTCCACTTT.

CDR3 bases: TGTGCCAGCAGCTTTCGGGAATCCGGCCGAAATGAAAAACTGTTTTTT. It yields the protein CASSFRESGRNEKLFF. J is TRBJ1-4 and V is TRBV5-6; no clear D gene. This CDR3 is 16 amino acids long. The V gene's germline CDR1 is SGHDT and CDR2 YYEEEE. Trimming pared 2 bases from V and 5 bases from J, leaving 16 bases between.

This clone has a single count. The rearrangement joins TRBV6-1 to TRBJ2-3; 7 bases agree with TRBD2. Germline CDR1 and CDR2: MNHNS and SASEGT. The junction had 7 bases not matched to a gene; V was cut back by 2 bases and J by 2 bases. This CDR3 comprises 16 residues. The CDR3 DNA reads as TGTGCCAGCAGTGAATGGGCTAGCGGATTCACAGATACGCAGTATTTT. As protein: CASSEWASGFTDTQYF.

The rearrangement links TRBV6-4 to TRBJ2-6; tentatively, D is TRBD1 (5 bases). V lost 6 bases and J 1 base, leaving 10 bases between the germline ends. This CDR3 comprises 15 residues. Per the germline V gene, CDR1 is MRHNA and CDR2 is SNTAGT. The CDR3 DNA reads as TGTGCCAGCAGCCAACAGGTATCTGGGGCCAACGTCCTGACTTTC. Amino acid sequence: CASSQQVSGANVLTF.

This chain joins TRBV2 and TRBJ1-3, with TRBD1 matching 8 bases. Losses at the gene ends were 8 bases for V and 1 base for J; bases not matched to a gene: 7. CDR1 and CDR2 from the germline V gene are SNHLY and FYNNEI. CDR3 length: 15 amino acids. CDR3 sequence reads: CASLGQGFSGNTIYF. The CDR3 DNA reads as TGTGCCAGCCTAGGACAGGGTTTTTCTGGAAACACCATATATTTT.

V is TRBV5-6 and J is TRBJ2-2; 11 bases map to TRBD2. CDR3 length: 16 residues. V shed 4 bases and J 7 bases; nucleotides not matched to a gene: 9. The germline V gene encodes CDR1 SGHDT and CDR2 YYEEEE. CDR3 in DNA: TGTGCCAGCAGCCCGATAGCGGGGGGGCTCATCGGGGAGCTGTTTTTT. It codes for CASSPIAGGLIGELFF. The full variable domain, with the rest looked up from reference TRBV5-6 and TRBJ2-2, is DAGVTQSPTHLIKTRGQQVTLRCSPKSGHDTVSWYQQALGQGPQFIFQYYEEEERQRGNFPDRFSGHQFPNYSSELNVNALLLGDSALYLCASSPIAGGLIGELFFGEGSRLTVL.

The J gene is TRBJ1-4, the V gene TRBV7-9; D is ambiguous. CDR1 and CDR2 from the germline V gene are SEHNR and FQNEAQ (reference sequence). The CDR3 has 11 residues. V dropped 4 bases and J dropped 7 bases, with 4 bases sitting between them. CDR3 DNA: TGTGCCAGCAGCTCTAGTGAAAAACTGTTTTTT. Translation: CASSSSEKLFF. Looking up the rest from reference TRBV7-9 and TRBJ1-4 gives the full variable domain: DTGVSQNPRHKITKRGQNVTFRCDPISEHNRLYWYRQTLGQGPEFLTYFQNEAQLEKSRLLSDRFSAERPKGSFSTLEIQRTEQGDSAMYLCASSSSEKLFFGSGTQLSVL.

This chain joins TRBV6-5 and TRBJ1-1; no reliable D call. The V end lost 7 bases, the J end lost 11 bases, and 14 bases lay between the germline ends. Looked up from germline, CDR1 is MNHEY and CDR2 is SVGAGI. The CDR3 sequence is 11 residues long. CDR3 region: CASTDTLIAFF. The CDR3 DNA reads as TGTGCCAGCACCGACACGCTAATCGCTTTCTTT.